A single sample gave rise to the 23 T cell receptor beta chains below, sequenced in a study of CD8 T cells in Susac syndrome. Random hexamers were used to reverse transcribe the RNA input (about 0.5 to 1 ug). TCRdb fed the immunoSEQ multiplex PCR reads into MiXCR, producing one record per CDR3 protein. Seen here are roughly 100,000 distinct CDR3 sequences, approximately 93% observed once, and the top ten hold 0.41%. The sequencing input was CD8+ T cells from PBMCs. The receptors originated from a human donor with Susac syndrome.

The CDR3 bases are TGTGCCAGCAGCCCGCCCCCCGAGGGGGGAAGCTCTGGGGCCAACGTCCTGACTTTC. This codes for CASSPPPEGGSSGANVLTF. The gene calls are TRBV7-9 and TRBJ2-6; TRBD1 or TRBD2 may be the D gene (6 bases each). Germline CDR1 and CDR2: SEHNR and FQNEAQ (reference sequence). The CDR3 has 19 residues. Trimming left V 5 bases short and J 0 bases short, with 20 bases between. The variable domain in full, with the rest retrieved from reference TRBV7-9 and TRBJ2-6, is DTGVSQNPRHKITKRGQNVTFRCDPISEHNRLYWYRQTLGQGPEFLTYFQNEAQLEKSRLLSDRFSAERPKGSFSTLEIQRTEQGDSAMYLCASSPPPEGGSSGANVLTFGAGSRLTVL.

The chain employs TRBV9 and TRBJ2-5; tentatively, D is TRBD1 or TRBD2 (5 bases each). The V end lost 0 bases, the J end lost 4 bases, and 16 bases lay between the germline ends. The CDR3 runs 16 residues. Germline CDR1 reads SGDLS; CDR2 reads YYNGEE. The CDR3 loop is CASSVVGGEALETQYF. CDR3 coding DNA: TGTGCCAGCAGCGTAGTTGGGGGAGAAGCCCTAGAGACCCAGTACTTC.

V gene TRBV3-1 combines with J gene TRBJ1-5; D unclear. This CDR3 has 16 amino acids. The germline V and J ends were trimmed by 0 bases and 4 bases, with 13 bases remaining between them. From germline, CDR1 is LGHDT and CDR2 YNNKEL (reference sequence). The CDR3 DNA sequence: TGTGCCAGCAGCCAAGATCGCCCAGGCGGAAATCAGCCCCAGCATTTT. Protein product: CASSQDRPGGNQPQHF.

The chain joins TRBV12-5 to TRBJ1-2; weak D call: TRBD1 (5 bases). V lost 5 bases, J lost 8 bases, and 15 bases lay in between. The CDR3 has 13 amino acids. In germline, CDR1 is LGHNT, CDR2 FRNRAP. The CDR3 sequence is CASGPEAGKGYTF. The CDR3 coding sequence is TGTGCTAGTGGTCCGGAGGCAGGGAAGGGCTACACCTTC.

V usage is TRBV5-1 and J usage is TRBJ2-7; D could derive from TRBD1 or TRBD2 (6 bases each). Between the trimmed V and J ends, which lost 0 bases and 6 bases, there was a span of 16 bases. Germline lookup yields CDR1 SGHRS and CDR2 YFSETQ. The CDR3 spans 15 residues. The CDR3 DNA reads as TGCGCCAGCAGCTTGGCATCGGGCAGGGGACTCGAGCAGTACTTC. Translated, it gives CASSLASGRGLEQYF.

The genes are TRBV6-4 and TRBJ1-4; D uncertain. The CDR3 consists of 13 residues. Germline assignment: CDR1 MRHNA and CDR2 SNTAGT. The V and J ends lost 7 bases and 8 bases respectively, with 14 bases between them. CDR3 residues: CASKGRDEEKLFF. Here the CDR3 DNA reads TGTGCCAGCAAAGGAAGGGATGAGGAAAAACTGTTTTTT.

In nucleotides, the CDR3 is TGTGCCAGCAGTTTGGTACAGACCCAAGAGACCCAGTACTTC. Amino acid sequence: CASSLVQTQETQYF. This chain joins TRBV12-3 or TRBV12-4 and TRBJ2-5; the D is unclear. Deletions cut 3 bases from V and 1 base from J, with 9 bases between. CDR3 size: 14 residues.

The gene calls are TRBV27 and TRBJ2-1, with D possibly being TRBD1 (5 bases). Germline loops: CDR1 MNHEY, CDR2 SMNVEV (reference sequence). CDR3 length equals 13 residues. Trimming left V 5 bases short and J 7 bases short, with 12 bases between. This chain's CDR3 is CASSLARGNEQFF. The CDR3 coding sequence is TGTGCCAGCAGTCTTGCAAGGGGTAATGAGCAGTTCTTC.

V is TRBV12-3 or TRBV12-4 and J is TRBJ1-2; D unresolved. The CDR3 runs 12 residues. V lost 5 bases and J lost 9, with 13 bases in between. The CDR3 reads CASSESPLSYTF. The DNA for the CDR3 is TGTGCCAGCAGTGAATCCCCTCTGAGCTACACCTTC.

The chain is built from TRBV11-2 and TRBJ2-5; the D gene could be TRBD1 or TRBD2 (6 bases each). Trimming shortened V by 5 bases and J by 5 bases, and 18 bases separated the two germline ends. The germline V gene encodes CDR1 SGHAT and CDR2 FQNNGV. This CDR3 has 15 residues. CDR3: CASSAESGAGETQYF. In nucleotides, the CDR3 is TGTGCCAGCAGCGCAGAGTCGGGGGCGGGGGAGACCCAGTACTTC.

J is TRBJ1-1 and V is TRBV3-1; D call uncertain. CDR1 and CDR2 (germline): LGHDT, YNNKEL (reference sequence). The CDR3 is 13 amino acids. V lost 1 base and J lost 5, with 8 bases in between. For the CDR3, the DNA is TGTGCCAGCAGCCAAGGATGGGTGACTGAAGCTTTCTTT. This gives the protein CASSQGWVTEAFF.

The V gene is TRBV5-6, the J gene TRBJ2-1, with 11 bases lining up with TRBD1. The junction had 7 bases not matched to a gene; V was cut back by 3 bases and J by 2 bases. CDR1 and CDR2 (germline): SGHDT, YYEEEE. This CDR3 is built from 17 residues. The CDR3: CASSSADRGLTYNEQFF. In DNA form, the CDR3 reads TGTGCCAGCAGCTCCGCGGACAGGGGGCTCACCTACAATGAGCAGTTCTTC.

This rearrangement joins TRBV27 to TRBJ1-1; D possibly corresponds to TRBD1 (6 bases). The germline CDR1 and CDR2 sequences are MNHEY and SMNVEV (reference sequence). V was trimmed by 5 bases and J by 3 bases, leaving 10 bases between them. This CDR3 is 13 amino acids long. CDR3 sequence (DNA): TGTGCCAGCAGTCAAGGACAGTACACTGAAGCTTTCTTT. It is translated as CASSQGQYTEAFF.

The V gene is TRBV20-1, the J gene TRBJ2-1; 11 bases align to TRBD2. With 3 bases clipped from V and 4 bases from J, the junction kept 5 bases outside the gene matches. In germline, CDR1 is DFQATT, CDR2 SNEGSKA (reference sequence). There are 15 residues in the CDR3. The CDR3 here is CSARGVAGGYNEQFF. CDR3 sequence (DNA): TGCAGTGCTAGGGGGGTAGCGGGGGGGTACAATGAGCAGTTCTTC.

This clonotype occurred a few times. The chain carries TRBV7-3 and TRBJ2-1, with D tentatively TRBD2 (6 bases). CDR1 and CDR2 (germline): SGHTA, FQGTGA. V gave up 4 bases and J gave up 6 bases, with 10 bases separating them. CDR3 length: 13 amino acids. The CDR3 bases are TGTGCCAGCAGCTCGGGACTCCTCAATGAGCAGTTCTTC. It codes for CASSSGLLNEQFF.

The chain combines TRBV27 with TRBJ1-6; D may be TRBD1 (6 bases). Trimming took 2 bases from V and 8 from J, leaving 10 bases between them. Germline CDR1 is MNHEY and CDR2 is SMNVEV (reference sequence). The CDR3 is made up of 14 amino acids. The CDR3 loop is CASSLTGPYSPLHF. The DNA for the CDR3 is TGTGCCAGCAGTTTAACAGGGCCCTATTCACCCCTCCACTTT.

CDR3 loop: CASSVDVTRPEQYF. CDR3 sequence (DNA): TGTGCCAGCAGCGTAGATGTCACACGGCCCGAGCAGTACTTC. The rearrangement uses TRBV9 and TRBJ2-7; D is undetermined. The CDR3 is 14 residues long. Germline V gene sequence: CDR1 SGDLS, CDR2 YYNGEE. The germline V and J ends were trimmed by 0 bases and 6 bases, with 13 bases remaining between them.

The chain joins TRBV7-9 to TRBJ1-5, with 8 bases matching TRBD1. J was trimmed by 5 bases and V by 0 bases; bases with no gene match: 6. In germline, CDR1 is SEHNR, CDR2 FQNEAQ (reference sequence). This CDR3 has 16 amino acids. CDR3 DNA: TGTGCCAGCAGCTTAGCTCCGACAGGGGAGGATCAGCCCCAGCATTTT. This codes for CASSLAPTGEDQPQHF.

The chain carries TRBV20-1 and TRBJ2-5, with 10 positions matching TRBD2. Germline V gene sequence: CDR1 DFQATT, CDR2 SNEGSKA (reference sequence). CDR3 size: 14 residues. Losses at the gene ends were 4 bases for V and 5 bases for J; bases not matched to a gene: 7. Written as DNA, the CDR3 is TGCAGTGCTAAAAGCGGGGGGGCTTTGGAGACCCAGTACTTC. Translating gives CSAKSGGALETQYF.

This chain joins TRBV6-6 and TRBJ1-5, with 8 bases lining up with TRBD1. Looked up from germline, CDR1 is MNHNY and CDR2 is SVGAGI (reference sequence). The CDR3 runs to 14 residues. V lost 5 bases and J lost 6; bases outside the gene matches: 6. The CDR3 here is CASSGGQGSQPQHF. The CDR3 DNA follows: TGTGCCAGCAGTGGCGGACAGGGTAGTCAGCCCCAGCATTTT.

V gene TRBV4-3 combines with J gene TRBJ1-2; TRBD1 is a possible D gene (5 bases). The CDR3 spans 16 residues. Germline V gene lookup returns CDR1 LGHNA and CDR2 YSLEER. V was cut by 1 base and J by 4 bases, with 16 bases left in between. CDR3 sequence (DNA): TGCGCCAGCAGCCAAGTGGGGCAGGGCCTATCCTATGGCTACACCTTC. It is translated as CASSQVGQGLSYGYTF.

The CDR3 DNA follows: TGTGCCAGTAGTATCTCCCCGGGGGCGCGGACTGAAGCTTTCTTT. Amino acids: CASSISPGARTEAFF. V usage is TRBV19 and J usage is TRBJ1-1, with TRBD1 as a possible D gene (6 bases). CDR3 length: 15 amino acids. CDR1 LNHDA and CDR2 SQIVND come from the germline V gene (reference sequence). The V and J ends lost 3 bases and 5 bases respectively, with 16 bases between them. Using reference TRBV19 and TRBJ1-1 for the parts outside the CDR3, the full variable domain is DGGITQSPKYLFRKEGQNVTLSCEQNLNHDAMYWYRQDPGQGLRLIYYSQIVNDFQKGDIAEGYSVSREKKESFPLTVTSAQKNPTAFYLCASSISPGARTEAFFGQGTRLTVV.

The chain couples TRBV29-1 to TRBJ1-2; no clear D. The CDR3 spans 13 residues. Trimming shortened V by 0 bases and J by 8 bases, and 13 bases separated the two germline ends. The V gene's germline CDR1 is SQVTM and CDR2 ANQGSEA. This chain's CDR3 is CSVEDGPVSGYTF. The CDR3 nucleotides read TGCAGCGTTGAAGATGGGCCAGTCAGCGGCTACACCTTC.